This T cell receptor beta chain was sequenced for a study of T cell responses to AZD1222 COVID-19 vaccine. Across the whole study: Investigators merged groups given second doses at roughly 4 or roughly 12 weeks.

Remarks on this clone: The antigen is undetermined.

Findings and limits, study-wide: Baseline testing showed seropositivity in only a handful of AZD1222 recipients.

In germline, CDR1 is LNHDA, CDR2 SQIVND (reference sequence). The length of the CDR3 is 12 residues. With 2 bases removed from V and 5 bases from J, the gap between germline ends came to 7 bases. Clones were read by immunoSEQ multiplex PCR, and TCRdb kept only the in-frame ones, dropping some. The sample includes about 180,000 clones, 90% of them seen just once. Sample: peripheral blood, taken on day 0 of AZD1222 vaccination. The receptor was isolated from an adult in good health. The rearrangement joins TRBV19 to TRBJ2-7; D remains unclear. CDR3 coding DNA: TGTGCCAGTAGTATAAACGGAAACGAGCAGTACTTC. It is translated as CASSINGNEQYF.